Following are 18 T cell receptor beta chains from one sample sequenced in a study of blood T cell repertoires in COVID-19. Sequenced by immunoSEQ multiplex PCR; TCRdb stores in-frame clones only, minus some. The sample shows some 240,000 clones, about 83% of them seen only once. Sequenced input: peripheral blood. These TCRs come from a woman in her thirties or forties who had recovered from COVID-19.

Details on this clone: This sample also contains other DNA sequences that code for the same CDR3. The chain uses TRBV5-1 and TRBJ1-6, with TRBD1 matching over 7 bases. Germline loops: CDR1 SGHRS, CDR2 YFSETQ. V was clipped by 0 bases and J by 10 bases; unmatched bases: 4. The CDR3 sequence is 14 residues long. The CDR3 sequence: CASSLGQGESPLHF. The CDR3 nucleotides read TGCGCCAGCAGCTTGGGGCAGGGGGAATCACCCCTCCACTTT.

The chain is built from TRBV27 and TRBJ1-5, with TRBD1 matching 8 bases. The germline gives CDR1 MNHEY, CDR2 SMNVEV (reference sequence). Losses at the gene ends were 5 bases for V and 5 bases for J; bases not matched to a gene: 17. This CDR3 spans 18 amino acids. The CDR3 bases are TGTGCCAGCAGTAATAAGGCCCTACCCCAGGGGGCCGATCAGCCCCAGCATTTT. As protein: CASSNKALPQGADQPQHF.

V gene TRBV20-1 combines with J gene TRBJ1-5; possibly TRBD1 for D (5 bases). The CDR3 length is 13 residues. Germline V gene data show CDR1 as DFQATT and CDR2 as SNEGSKA (reference sequence). With 3 bases removed from V and 10 bases from J, the gap between germline ends came to 16 bases. In DNA form, the CDR3 reads TGCAGTGCTAGTGGGACGGACAATGGCCCCCAGCATTTT. It translates to CSASGTDNGPQHF.

This clone was observed at least ten times. The rearrangement uses TRBV14 and TRBJ1-1; the match to TRBD1 covers 7 bases. The CDR3 has 13 amino acids. Trimming cost V 1 base and J 8 bases; bases outside gene matches: 4. The germline V gene encodes CDR1 SGHDN and CDR2 FVKESK. The CDR3 reads CASSQVGQREAFF. CDR3 nucleotide sequence: TGTGCCAGCAGCCAAGTGGGACAGCGCGAAGCTTTCTTT.

The chain employs TRBV6-5 and TRBJ1-2; unclear D gene. CDR1 is MNHEY, CDR2 SVGAGI, per germline. The CDR3 sequence is 14 residues long. V was clipped by 5 bases and J by 7 bases, with 17 bases between them. CDR3 in amino acids: CASSPTGRRSGYTF. The CDR3, as DNA: TGTGCCAGCAGTCCTACCGGAAGGAGAAGTGGCTACACCTTC.

The rearrangement links TRBV30 to TRBJ1-6; D gene uncertain. Trimming left V 4 bases short and J 2 bases short, with 6 bases between. Germline CDR1 is GTSNPN and CDR2 is SVGIG (reference sequence). This CDR3 spans 13 amino acids. The CDR3: CAWTVTYNSPLHF. The CDR3 DNA reads TGTGCCTGGACAGTAACCTATAATTCACCCCTCCACTTT.

V gene TRBV7-9 combines with J gene TRBJ2-5, with D perhaps TRBD2 (5 bases). Between the trimmed V and J ends, which lost 5 bases and 7 bases, there was a span of 14 bases. Germline V gene lookup returns CDR1 SEHNR and CDR2 FQNEAQ (reference sequence). CDR3 length equals 13 residues. The CDR3 loop reads CASSRSGIVTQYF. Here the CDR3 DNA reads TGTGCCAGCAGCCGCTCGGGGATTGTGACCCAGTACTTC.

V usage is TRBV19 and J usage is TRBJ2-2, with 8 bases identical to TRBD1. The CDR3 totals 16 residues. The V and J ends lost 10 bases and 6 bases, in that order; junction bases with no gene match: 16. Germline V gene data show CDR1 as LNHDA and CDR2 as SQIVND (reference sequence). The CDR3 DNA reads TGTGCCACCAAGATCCGGGACAGGCTCGGTTCCGGGGAGCTGTTTTTT. Protein product: CATKIRDRLGSGELFF.

This chain joins TRBV28 and TRBJ2-7; 10 bases agree with TRBD1. CDR3 length equals 15 residues. J lost 3 bases, V lost 4 bases, and 6 bases had no gene match. CDR1 is MDHEN, CDR2 SYDVKM, per germline. CDR3: CASSSAGQGFYEQYF. The DNA for the CDR3 is TGTGCCAGCAGTTCCGCGGGACAGGGGTTCTACGAGCAGTACTTC.

The chain employs TRBV28 and TRBJ2-1; TRBD1 aligns across 7 bases. Per germline, CDR1 MDHEN and CDR2 SYDVKM. Losses at the gene ends were 3 bases for V and 8 bases for J; bases not matched to a gene: 10. This CDR3 contains 15 residues. DNA of the CDR3: TGTGCCAGCAGTTTCTCCGTCAGGGGGTGGGATGAGCAGTTCTTC. It is translated as CASSFSVRGWDEQFF.

This rearrangement joins TRBV5-1 to TRBJ2-5; a possible D gene is TRBD2 (5 bases). The CDR3 runs 15 residues. Trimming stripped 0 bases from V and 6 bases from J, with 15 bases between. Germline V gives CDR1 SGHRS, CDR2 YFSETQ. CDR3 sequence reads: CASSLDPGSSKTQYF. DNA of the CDR3: TGCGCCAGCAGCTTGGATCCGGGGAGTTCAAAGACCCAGTACTTC.

V is TRBV28 and J is TRBJ1-4; D perhaps matches TRBD1 (5 bases). V was shortened by 9 bases and J by 2 bases, with 10 bases between the two germline ends. This CDR3 is built from 13 residues. Looked up from germline, CDR1 is MDHEN and CDR2 is SYDVKM. In DNA form, the CDR3 reads TGTGCCAGTCGGGCAGGGACTAATGAAAAACTGTTTTTT. It translates to CASRAGTNEKLFF.

This chain links TRBV5-4 with TRBJ2-3, with TRBD2 matching 13 bases. The CDR3 loop spans 17 amino acids. V shed 4 bases, J shed 5 bases, and the junction held 10 bases outside the gene matches. Germline V gene data show CDR1 as SGHNT and CDR2 as YYREEE (reference sequence). The CDR3 here is CASSDQLAGGLRDTQYF. The CDR3 coding sequence is TGTGCCAGCAGCGACCAACTAGCGGGGGGGCTCAGAGATACGCAGTATTTT.

This chain links TRBV18 with TRBJ1-1, with a tentative D call TRBD1 (6 bases). V was clipped by 0 bases and J by 4 bases, with 9 bases between them. Germline values: CDR1 KGHSH, CDR2 LQKENI. The CDR3 is 14 amino acids. CDR3 sequence: CASSPPYRATEAFF. The CDR3 nucleotides read TGTGCCAGCTCACCACCCTACAGGGCCACTGAAGCTTTCTTT.

This rearrangement joins TRBV3-1 (or the pseudogene TRBV3-2) to TRBJ2-7; TRBD1 is a possible D gene (6 bases). Germline assignment: CDR1 LGHDT and CDR2 YNNKEL (reference sequence). Deletions cut 3 bases from V and 2 bases from J, with 11 bases between. The CDR3 extends over 14 amino acids. CDR3 DNA sequence: TGTGCCAGCAGCCAGGGACACGTAACCTACGAGCAGTACTTC. Protein product: CASSQGHVTYEQYF.

The chain has TRBV11-2 and TRBJ2-1, with TRBD2 matching over 7 bases. The germline gives CDR1 SGHAT, CDR2 FQNNGV. Trimming at V came to 1 base and at J to 0 bases, leaving 3 bases not matched to a gene. CDR3 size: 16 residues. The CDR3 loop is CASSLVSGGSYNEQFF. In DNA, the CDR3 is TGTGCCAGCAGCTTAGTTTCGGGGGGCTCCTACAATGAGCAGTTCTTC.

This chain uses TRBV10-3 with TRBJ2-7; 9 bases align to TRBD1. The CDR3 loop spans 14 amino acids. Germline loops: CDR1 ENHRY, CDR2 SYGVKD. J was trimmed by 5 bases and V by 8 bases; bases with no gene match: 10. The CDR3 here is CAISRTGDVHEQYF. Written as DNA, the CDR3 is TGTGCCATCTCGAGGACAGGGGATGTCCACGAGCAGTACTTC.

J is TRBJ2-3 and V is TRBV4-1; TRBD2 agrees at 8 bases. The CDR3 has 16 amino acids. Germline values: CDR1 MGHRA, CDR2 YSYEKL. V shed 3 bases, J shed 1 base, and the junction held 6 bases outside the gene matches. The CDR3, as DNA: TGCGCCAGCAGCCAGCCTCTGCGGGGGGGCACAGATACGCAGTATTTT. Translating gives CASSQPLRGGTDTQYF.